Sample share makes the clone carrying this TCR beta chain medium-sized. This entry comes from a study of human T cells and chemical hapten exposure. Germline V gene data show CDR1 as SGHAT and CDR2 as FQNNGV. This CDR3 has 16 residues. The V and J ends lost 1 base and 2 bases respectively, with 12 bases between them. Each CDR3 protein is one row after TCRdb ran MiXCR on the RACE reads. The table lists tens of thousands of distinct CDR3 sequences, approximately 10% of them singletons. The time point denotes: pre-sensitization, week 0. Treatment described: therapeutic diphenylcyclopropenone sensitization with weekly scalp DPC.

Sequences were derived from whole blood, sampled in connection with sensitization to the hapten diphenylcyclopropenone (DPC). This sequence was found in a woman aged 45-65 years with alopecia areata. Some clones in this sample may be carry-over from other donors' samples. The chain has TRBV11-2 and TRBJ2-1; weak D call: TRBD1 (6 bases). CDR3: CASSLAGAGPYNEQFF. DNA of the CDR3: TGTGCCAGCAGCTTAGCAGGGGCAGGGCCCTACAATGAGCAGTTCTTC.